What follows describes a single T cell receptor (beta chain). Its antigen is not identified. TCRdb reprocessed the 5' RACE reads via MiXCR and lists one record per CDR3 protein. This sample has roughly 350,000 distinct CDR3 sequences, with around an eighth found just once. This sample is drawn from a study of identical twins. Notes on the study in general: Out-of-frame alpha sequences shared between twins exhibited an excess of low generation probability.

V lost 0 bases to trimming and J lost 3 bases, with 4 bases between them. The CDR3 has 13 residues. CDR1 LGHDT and CDR2 YNNKEL come from the germline V gene (reference sequence). These same records also appear under a second study, on yellow fever vaccine responses in identical twins.

The specimen sequenced was CD8+ T cells sorted from blood. This TCR came from a woman aged 18-29 years in good health. The V call is TRBV3-1, the J call TRBJ2-3, with D hard to call. DNA of the CDR3: TGTGCCAGCAGCCAAGACGGGACAGATACGCAGTATTTT. This encodes CASSQDGTDTQYF.